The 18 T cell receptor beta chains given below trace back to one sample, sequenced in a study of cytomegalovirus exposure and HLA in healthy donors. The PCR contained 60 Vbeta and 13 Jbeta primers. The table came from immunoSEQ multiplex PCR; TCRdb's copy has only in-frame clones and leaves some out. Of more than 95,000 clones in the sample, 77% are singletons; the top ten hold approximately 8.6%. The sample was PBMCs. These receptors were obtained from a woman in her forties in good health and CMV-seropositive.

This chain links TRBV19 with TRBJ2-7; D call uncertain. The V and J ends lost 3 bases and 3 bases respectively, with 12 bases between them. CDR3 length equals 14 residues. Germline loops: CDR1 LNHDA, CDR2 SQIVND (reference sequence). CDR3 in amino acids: CASSIRVSYYEQYF. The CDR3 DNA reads TGTGCCAGTAGTATTCGAGTGTCCTACTACGAGCAGTACTTC.

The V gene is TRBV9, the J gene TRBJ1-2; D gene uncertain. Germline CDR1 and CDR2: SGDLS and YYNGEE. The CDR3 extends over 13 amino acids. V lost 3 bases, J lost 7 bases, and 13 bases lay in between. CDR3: CASSATRTFGYTF. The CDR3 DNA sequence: TGTGCCAGCAGCGCGACCAGGACTTTTGGCTACACCTTC.

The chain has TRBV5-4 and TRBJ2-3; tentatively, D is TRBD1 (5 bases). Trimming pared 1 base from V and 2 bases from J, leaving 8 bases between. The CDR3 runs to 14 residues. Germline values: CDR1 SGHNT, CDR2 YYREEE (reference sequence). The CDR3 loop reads CASSLRQNTDTQYF. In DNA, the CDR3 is TGTGCCAGCAGCTTGCGACAGAACACAGATACGCAGTATTTT.

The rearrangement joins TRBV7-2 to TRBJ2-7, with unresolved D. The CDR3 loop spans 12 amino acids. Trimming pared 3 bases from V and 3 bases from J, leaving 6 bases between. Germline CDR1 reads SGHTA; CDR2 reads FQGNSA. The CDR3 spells CASSLIDYEQYF. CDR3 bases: TGTGCCAGCAGCTTGATAGACTACGAGCAGTACTTC.

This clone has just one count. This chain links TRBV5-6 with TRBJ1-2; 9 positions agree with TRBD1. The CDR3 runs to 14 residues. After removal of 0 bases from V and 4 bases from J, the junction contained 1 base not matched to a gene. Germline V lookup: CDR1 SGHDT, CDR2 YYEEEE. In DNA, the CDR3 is TGTGCCAGCAGCTTGGACAGGGGGCCCTATGGCTACACCTTC. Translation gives CASSLDRGPYGYTF.

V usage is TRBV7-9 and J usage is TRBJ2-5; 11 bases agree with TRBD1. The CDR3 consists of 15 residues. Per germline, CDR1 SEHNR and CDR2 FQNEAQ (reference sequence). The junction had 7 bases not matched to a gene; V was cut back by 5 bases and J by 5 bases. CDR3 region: CASSQDGTGGETQYF. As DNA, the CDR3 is TGTGCCAGCAGCCAAGACGGGACAGGGGGGGAGACCCAGTACTTC. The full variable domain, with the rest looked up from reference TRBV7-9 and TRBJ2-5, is DTGVSQNPRHKITKRGQNVTFRCDPISEHNRLYWYRQTLGQGPEFLTYFQNEAQLEKSRLLSDRFSAERPKGSFSTLEIQRTEQGDSAMYLCASSQDGTGGETQYFGPGTRLLVL.

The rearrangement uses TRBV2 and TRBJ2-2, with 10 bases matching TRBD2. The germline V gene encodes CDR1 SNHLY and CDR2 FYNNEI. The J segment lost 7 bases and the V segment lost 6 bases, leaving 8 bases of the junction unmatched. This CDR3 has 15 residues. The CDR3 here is CASRTSSGRVGELFF. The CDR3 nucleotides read TGTGCCAGCAGGACCTCAAGCGGGAGGGTCGGGGAGCTGTTTTTT.

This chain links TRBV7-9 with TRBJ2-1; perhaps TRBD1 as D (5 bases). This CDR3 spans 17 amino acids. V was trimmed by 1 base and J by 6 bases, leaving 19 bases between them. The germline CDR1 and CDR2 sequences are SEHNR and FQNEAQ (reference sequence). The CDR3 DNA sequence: TGTGCCAGCAGCTTAGATTGGACACCGAAAACCTTCAATGAGCAGTTCTTC. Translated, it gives CASSLDWTPKTFNEQFF. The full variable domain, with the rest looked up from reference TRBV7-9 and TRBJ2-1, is DTGVSQNPRHKITKRGQNVTFRCDPISEHNRLYWYRQTLGQGPEFLTYFQNEAQLEKSRLLSDRFSAERPKGSFSTLEIQRTEQGDSAMYLCASSLDWTPKTFNEQFFGPGTRLTVL.

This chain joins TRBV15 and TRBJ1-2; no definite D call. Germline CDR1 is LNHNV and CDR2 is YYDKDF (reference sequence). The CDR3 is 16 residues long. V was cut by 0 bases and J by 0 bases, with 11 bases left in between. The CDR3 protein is CATSRDAGWPNYGYTF. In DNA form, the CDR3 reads TGTGCCACCAGCAGAGATGCAGGCTGGCCTAACTATGGCTACACCTTC. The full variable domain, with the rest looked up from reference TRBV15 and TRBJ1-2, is DAMVIQNPRYQVTQFGKPVTLSCSQTLNHNVMYWYQQKSSQAPKLLFHYYDKDFNNEADTPDNFQSRRPNTSFCFLDIRSPGLGDTAMYLCATSRDAGWPNYGYTFGSGTRLTVV.

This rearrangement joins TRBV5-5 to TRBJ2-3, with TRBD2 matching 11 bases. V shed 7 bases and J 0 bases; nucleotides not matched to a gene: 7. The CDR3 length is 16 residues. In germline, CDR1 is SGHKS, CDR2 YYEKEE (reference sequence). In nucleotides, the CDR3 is TGTGCCAGCCGGCCTAGCGGGAGGCCTAGCACAGATACGCAGTATTTT. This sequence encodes CASRPSGRPSTDTQYF.

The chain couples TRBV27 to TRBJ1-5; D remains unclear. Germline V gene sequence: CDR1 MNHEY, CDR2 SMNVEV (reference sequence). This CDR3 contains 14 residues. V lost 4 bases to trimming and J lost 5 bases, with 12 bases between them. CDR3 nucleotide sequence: TGTGCCAGCAGTTACAGCGGTTATTATCAGCCCCAGCATTTT. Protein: CASSYSGYYQPQHF.

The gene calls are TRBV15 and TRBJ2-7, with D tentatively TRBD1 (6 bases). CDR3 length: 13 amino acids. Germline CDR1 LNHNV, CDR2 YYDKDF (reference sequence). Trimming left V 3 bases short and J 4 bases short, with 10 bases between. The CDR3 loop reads CATSRFGQYEQYF. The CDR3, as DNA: TGTGCCACCAGCAGGTTTGGACAGTACGAGCAGTACTTC. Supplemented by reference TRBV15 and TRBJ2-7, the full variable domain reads DAMVIQNPRYQVTQFGKPVTLSCSQTLNHNVMYWYQQKSSQAPKLLFHYYDKDFNNEADTPDNFQSRRPNTSFCFLDIRSPGLGDTAMYLCATSRFGQYEQYFGPGTRLTVT.

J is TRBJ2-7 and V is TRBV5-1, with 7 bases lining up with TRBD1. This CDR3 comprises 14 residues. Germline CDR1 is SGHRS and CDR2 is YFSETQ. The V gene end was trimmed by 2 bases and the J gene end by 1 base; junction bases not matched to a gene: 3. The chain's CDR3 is CASSFGQASYEQYF. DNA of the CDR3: TGCGCCAGCAGCTTCGGACAGGCTTCCTACGAGCAGTACTTC.

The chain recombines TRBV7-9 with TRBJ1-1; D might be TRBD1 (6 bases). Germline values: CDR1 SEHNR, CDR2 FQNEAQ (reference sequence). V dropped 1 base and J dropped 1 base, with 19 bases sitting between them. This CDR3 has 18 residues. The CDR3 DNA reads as TGTGCCAGCAGCTTAGGCCCCAGGTGGGGGCGACAGAACACTGAAGCTTTCTTT. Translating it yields CASSLGPRWGRQNTEAFF.

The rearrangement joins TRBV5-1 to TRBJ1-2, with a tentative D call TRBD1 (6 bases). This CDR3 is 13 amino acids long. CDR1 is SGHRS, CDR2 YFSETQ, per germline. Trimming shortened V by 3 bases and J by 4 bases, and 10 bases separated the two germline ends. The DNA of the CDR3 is TGCGCCAGCAGCTCTGGACAGAGCTATGGCTACACCTTC. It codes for CASSSGQSYGYTF.

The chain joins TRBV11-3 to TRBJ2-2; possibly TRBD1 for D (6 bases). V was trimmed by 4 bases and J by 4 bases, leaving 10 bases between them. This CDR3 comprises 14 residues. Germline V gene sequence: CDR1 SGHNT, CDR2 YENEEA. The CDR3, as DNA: TGTGCCAGCAGCTCGGGACATCCCACCGGGGAGCTGTTTTTT. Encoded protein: CASSSGHPTGELFF. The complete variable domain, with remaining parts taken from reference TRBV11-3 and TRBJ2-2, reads EAGVVQSPRYKIIEKKQPVAFWCNPISGHNTLYWYLQNLGQGPELLIRYENEEAVDDSQLPKDRFSAERLKGVDSTLKIQPAELGDSAVYLCASSSGHPTGELFFGEGSRLTVL.

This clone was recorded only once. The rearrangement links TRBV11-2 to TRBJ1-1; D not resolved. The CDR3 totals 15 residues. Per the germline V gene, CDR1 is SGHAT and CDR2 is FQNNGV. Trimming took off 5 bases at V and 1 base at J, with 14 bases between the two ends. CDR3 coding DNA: TGTGCCAGCAGCCCGAAGCCCCTCCAGAACACTGAAGCTTTCTTT. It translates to CASSPKPLQNTEAFF.

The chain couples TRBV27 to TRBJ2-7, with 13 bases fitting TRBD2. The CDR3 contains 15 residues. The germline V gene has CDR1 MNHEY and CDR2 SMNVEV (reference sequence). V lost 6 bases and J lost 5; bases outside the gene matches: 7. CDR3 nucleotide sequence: TGTGCCAGCAGATATGGGACTAGCGGGGAAGACGAGCAGTACTTC. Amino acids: CASRYGTSGEDEQYF.